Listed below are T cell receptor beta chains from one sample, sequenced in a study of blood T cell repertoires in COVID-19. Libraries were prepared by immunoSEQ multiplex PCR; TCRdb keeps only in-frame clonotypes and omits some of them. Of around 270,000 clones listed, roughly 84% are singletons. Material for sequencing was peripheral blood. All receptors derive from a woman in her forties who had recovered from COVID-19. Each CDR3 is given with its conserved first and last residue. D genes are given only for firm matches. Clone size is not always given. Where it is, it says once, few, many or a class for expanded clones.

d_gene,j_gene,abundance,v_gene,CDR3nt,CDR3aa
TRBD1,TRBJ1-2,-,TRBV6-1,TGTGCCAGCAGTGACCCCCAGGACAGGCTTTACTATGGCTACACCTTC,CASSDPQDRLYYGYTF
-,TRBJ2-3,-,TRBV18,TGTGCCAGCTCACCACGTCAGGGGCTGAGCACAGATACGCAGTATTTT,CASSPRQGLSTDTQYF
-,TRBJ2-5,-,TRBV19,TGTGCCAGTAGTATCCGGCAAGAGGGGACCCAGTACTTC,CASSIRQEGTQYF
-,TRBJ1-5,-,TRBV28,TGTGCCAGCAGTTTAGGAGCAGGGCGCGGCAATCAGCCCCAGCATTTT,CASSLGAGRGNQPQHF
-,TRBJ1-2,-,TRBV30,TGTGCCTGGACTTTAGGGGGACATGGCTACACCTTC,CAWTLGGHGYTF
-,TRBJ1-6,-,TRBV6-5,TGTGCCAGCAGGTCTCGACAGCTTAATTCACCCCTCCACTTT,CASRSRQLNSPLHF
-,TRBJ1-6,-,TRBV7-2,TGTGCCAGCAGCTTAGACAGCAGCTCCTATAATTCACCCCTCCACTTT,CASSLDSSSYNSPLHF
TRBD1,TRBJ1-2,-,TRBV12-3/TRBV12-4,TGTGCCAGCAGATTGGGACAGGGAAACCTTCACACCTTC,CASRLGQGNLHTF
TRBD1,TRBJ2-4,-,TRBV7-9,TGTGCCAGCGCCCCCCCGGGACAGCCGGACATTCAGTACTTC,CASAPPGQPDIQYF
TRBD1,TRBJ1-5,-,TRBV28,TGTGCCAGCAGTTTATTTGGGACAGGGAATCAGCCCCAGCATTTT,CASSLFGTGNQPQHF
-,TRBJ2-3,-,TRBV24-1,TGTGCCACCAGTGGGGACTCCTCCCCAGAAGATACGCAGTATTTT,CATSGDSSPEDTQYF
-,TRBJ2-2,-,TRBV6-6,TGTGCCAGCAGCCGCGGCAGGGGCCAACACCGGGGAGCTGTTTTT,CASSRGRGQHRGAVF
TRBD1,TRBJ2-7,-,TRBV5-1,TGCGCCAGCAGCTCCAGAGGTGAGGACAGGGACGAGCAGTACTTC,CASSSRGEDRDEQYF
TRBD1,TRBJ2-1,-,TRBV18,TGTGCCAGCTCACTAGGGACAGTAGGCTACAATGAGCAGTTCTTC,CASSLGTVGYNEQFF
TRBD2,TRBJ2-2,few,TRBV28,TGTGCCAGCAGTTTTTTCTCAATACCCGGGACTAGCGGAAACACCGGGGAGCTGTTTTTT,CASSFFSIPGTSGNTGELFF
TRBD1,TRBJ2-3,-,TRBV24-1,TGTGCCACCAGTGACGGACAGGGGCTGAGTTCAGATACGCAGTATTTT,CATSDGQGLSSDTQYF
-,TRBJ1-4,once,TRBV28,TGTGCCAGCAGTTTAGGCAGCGAAGCGTATCATGAAAAACTGTTTTTT,CASSLGSEAYHEKLFF
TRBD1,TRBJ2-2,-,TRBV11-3,TGTGCCAGCAGCGGACGGGACAGCCGCGGGGAGCTGTTTTTT,CASSGRDSRGELFF
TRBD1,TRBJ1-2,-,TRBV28,TGTGCCAGCAGTTTGGCGACAGGGTACTATGGCTACACCTTC,CASSLATGYYGYTF
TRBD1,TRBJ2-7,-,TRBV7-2,TGTGCCAGCAGCACCCACAGGGGACGGTACGAGCAGTACTTC,CASSTHRGRYEQYF
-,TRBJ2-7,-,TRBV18,TGTGCCAGCTCCACGGGACATCCCTACGAGCAGTACTTC,CASSTGHPYEQYF
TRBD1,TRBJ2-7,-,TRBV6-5,TGTGCCAGCAGGCCCCGGACAGGGTACTATTACGAGCAGTACTTC,CASRPRTGYYYEQYF
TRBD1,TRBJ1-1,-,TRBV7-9,TGTGCCAGCAGCTTAGCTGACAGGGGTAGCACTGAAGCTTTCTTT,CASSLADRGSTEAFF
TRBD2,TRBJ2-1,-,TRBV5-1,TGCGCCAGCAGCTTGAGTAGCGGGGGTCCGGGTGAGCAGTTCTTC,CASSLSSGGPGEQFF
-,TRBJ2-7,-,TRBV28,TGTGCCAGCAATTACGCGGGGGCCCCCTACGAGCAGTACTTC,CASNYAGAPYEQYF
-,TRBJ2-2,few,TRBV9,TGTGCCAGCAGCTATGGGACAGGGCGGGAGGTCGGGGAGCTGTTTTTT,CASSYGTGREVGELFF
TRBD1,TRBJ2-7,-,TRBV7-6,TGTGCCAGCAGCTTAGTGGGGACAGGGGTCCACGAGCAGTACTTC,CASSLVGTGVHEQYF
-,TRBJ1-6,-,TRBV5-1,TGCGCCAGCACGGACAGCCAGAATTCACCCCTCCACTTT,CASTDSQNSPLHF
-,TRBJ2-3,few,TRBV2,TGTGCCAGCAGCGCGGACTCGGATACGCAGTATTTT,CASSADSDTQYF
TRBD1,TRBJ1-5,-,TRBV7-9,TGTGCCAGCAGCCTCGGACAGGGGAATCAGCCCCAGCATTTT,CASSLGQGNQPQHF
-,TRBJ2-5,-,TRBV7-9,TGTGCCAGCAGCTTCCGCCTCCGGGACTCAGTCGCAGAGACCCAGTACTTC,CASSFRLRDSVAETQYF
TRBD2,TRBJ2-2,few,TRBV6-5,TGTGCCAGCAGGCTAGCGGAGAACACCGGGGAGCTGTTTTTT,CASRLAENTGELFF
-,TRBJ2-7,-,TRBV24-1,TGTGCCACCAGTAGGGGGTCTTCCTACGAGCAGTACTTC,CATSRGSSYEQYF
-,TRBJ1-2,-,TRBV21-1,TGTGCCAGCAGCAAATGTCAAGGACAGGGACTTGGGGGCTACACCTTC,CASSKCQGQGLGGYTF
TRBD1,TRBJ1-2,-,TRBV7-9,TGTGCCAGCAGCTGGACAGGGGCCGGCTACACCTTC,CASSWTGAGYTF
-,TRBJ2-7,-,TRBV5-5,TGTGCCAGCAGCTTGGGGGGTCAGGGTCTCGGCTACGAGCAGTACTTC,CASSLGGQGLGYEQYF
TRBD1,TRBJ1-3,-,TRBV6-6,TGTGCCAGCAGTTCGCGGACAGGGGGAAACACCATATATTTT,CASSSRTGGNTIYF
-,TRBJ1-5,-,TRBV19,TGTGCCAGTAGTATAGCGGCAGGGGTCAGCAATCAGCCCCAGCATTTT,CASSIAAGVSNQPQHF
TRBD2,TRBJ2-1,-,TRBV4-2,TGTGCCAGCAGACGGACTAGCGGGAGCTCCTACAATGAGCAGTTCTTC,CASRRTSGSSYNEQFF
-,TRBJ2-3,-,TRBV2,TGTGCCAGCAGTCCAGGGGTTTTGGCCGGCCGTTCTAGCACAGATACGCAGTATTTT,CASSPGVLAGRSSTDTQYF
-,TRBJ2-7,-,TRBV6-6,TGTGCCAGCAGTTACTCGGTCAGCGCTACCTACGAGCAGTACTTC,CASSYSVSATYEQYF
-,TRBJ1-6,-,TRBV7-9,TGTGCCAGCAGGCCCCAGTGGGCTGGATCACCCCTCCACTTT,CASRPQWAGSPLHF
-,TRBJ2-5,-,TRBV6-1,TGTGCCAGCAGTGAATCCCGAGAGACCCAGTACTTC,CASSESRETQYF
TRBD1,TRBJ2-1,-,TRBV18,TGTGCCAGCTCAGCAAACCGTGGACAGGGACGCGAGCAGTTCTTC,CASSANRGQGREQFF
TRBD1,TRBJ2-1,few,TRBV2,TGTGCCAGCAGTAGGGGACAGGGTCCCTACAATGAGCAGTTCTTC,CASSRGQGPYNEQFF
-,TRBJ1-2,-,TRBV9,TGTGCCAGCAGCGTAGTCGCAGGCTATGGCTACACCTTC,CASSVVAGYGYTF
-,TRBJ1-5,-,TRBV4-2,TGTGCCAGCAGCCAAGGTTTAGACACCCGGGGGAATCAGCCCCAGCATTTT,CASSQGLDTRGNQPQHF
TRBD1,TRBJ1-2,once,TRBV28,TGTGCCAGCAGTTTCAGGGACAGGGGGCAGAGGGGCTACACCTTC,CASSFRDRGQRGYTF
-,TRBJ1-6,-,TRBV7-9,TGTGCCAGCAGCCCCGGGGCAGGGGAATCACCCCTCCACTTT,CASSPGAGESPLHF
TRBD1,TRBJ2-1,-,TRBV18,TGTGCCAGCTCACCAATTTCCGACAGGGGGATTGATGAGCAGTTCTTC,CASSPISDRGIDEQFF
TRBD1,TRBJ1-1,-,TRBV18,TGTGCCAGCTCAGACAGGGGACTTATAGAAGCTTTCTTT,CASSDRGLIEAFF
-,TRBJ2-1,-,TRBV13,TGTGCCAGCAGCTCGCGGACGGGAAGGTACAATGAGCAGTTCTTC,CASSSRTGRYNEQFF
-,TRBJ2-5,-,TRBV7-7,TGTGCCAGCAGCCCCCTACAGGGCCTCCAAGAGACCCAGTACTTC,CASSPLQGLQETQYF